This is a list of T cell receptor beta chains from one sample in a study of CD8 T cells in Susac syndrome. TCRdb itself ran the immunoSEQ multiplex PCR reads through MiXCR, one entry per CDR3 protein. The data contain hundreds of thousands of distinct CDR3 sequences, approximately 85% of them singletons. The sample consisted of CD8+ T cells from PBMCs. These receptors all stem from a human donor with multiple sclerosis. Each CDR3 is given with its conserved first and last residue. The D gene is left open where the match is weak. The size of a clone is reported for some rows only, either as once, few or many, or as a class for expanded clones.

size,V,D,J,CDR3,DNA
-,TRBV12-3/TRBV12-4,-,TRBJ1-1,CASGTGSGGTEAFF,TGTGCCAGTGGGACGGGCTCTGGGGGAACTGAAGCTTTCTTT
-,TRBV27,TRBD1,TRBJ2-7,CASSLSGTEVEQYF,TGTGCCAGCAGTTTATCCGGGACAGAAGTAGAGCAGTACTTC
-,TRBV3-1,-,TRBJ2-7,CASSQGLWEQYF,TGTGCCAGCAGCCAAGGGCTCTGGGAGCAGTACTTC
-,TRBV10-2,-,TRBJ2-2,CASIPQNTGELFF,TGCGCCAGCATCCCACAGAACACCGGGGAGCTGTTTTTT
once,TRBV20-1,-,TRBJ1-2,CSARQTRPNRDPSYGYTF,TGCAGTGCTAGACAGACACGCCCTAACCGGGATCCGAGCTATGGCTACACCTTC
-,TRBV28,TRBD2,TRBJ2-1,CASSQWTSGYSYNEQFF,TGTGCCAGCAGTCAATGGACTAGCGGGTACTCCTACAATGAGCAGTTCTTC
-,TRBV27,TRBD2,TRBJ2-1,CASSSLPVGGPSEQFF,TGTGCCAGCAGTTCATTACCTGTGGGAGGGCCCAGTGAGCAGTTCTTC
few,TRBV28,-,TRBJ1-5,CASSLGGTGDNQPQHF,TGTGCCAGCAGTTTAGGGGGGACGGGGGACAATCAGCCCCAGCATTTT
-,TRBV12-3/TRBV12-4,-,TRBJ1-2,CASSLGLSGQTFYGYTF,TGTGCCAGCAGTTTAGGACTGTCGGGACAAACTTTCTATGGCTACACCTTC
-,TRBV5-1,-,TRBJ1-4,CASSLKDNEKLFF,TGCGCCAGCAGCTTGAAAGACAATGAAAAACTGTTTTTT
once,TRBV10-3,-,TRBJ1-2,CAISESEADPYGYTF,TGTGCCATCAGTGAGAGTGAGGCAGACCCCTATGGCTACACCTTC
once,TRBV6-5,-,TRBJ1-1,CASTPAWGRTEAFF,TGTGCCAGCACCCCCGCATGGGGGAGGACTGAAGCTTTCTTT
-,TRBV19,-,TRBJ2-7,CASSVTGGEYEQYF,TGTGCCAGTAGCGTAACAGGGGGGGAATACGAGCAGTACTTC
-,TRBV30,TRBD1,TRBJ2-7,CAWSTGQGAYEQYF,TGTGCCTGGAGTACCGGACAGGGGGCCTACGAGCAGTACTTC
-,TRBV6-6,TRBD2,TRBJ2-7,CASSFLLLAPGDEQYF,TGTGCCAGCAGTTTCCTACTACTAGCGCCGGGAGACGAGCAGTACTTC